The source of this T cell receptor (beta chain) is a study of vaccination and CD4 T cells after COVID-19. Study information: Under 10 convalescent patients had mild and one had severe PCR-confirmed SARS-CoV-2 disease. A median of 101 days (range 35 to 161) separated diagnosis from post-COVID sampling. A CEFX pool, an HIV-1 Nef pool, or no peptide went to control cultures. Overall study findings and caveats: Convalescent patients showed a median about 90% of reactive clones that were seen only post-vaccination.

Once obtained from cultured CD4+ T cells, the DNA was sequenced using the Oncomine TCR Beta short-read assay. MiXCR was run by TCRdb on the PCR reads, yielding one entry per CDR3 protein. The sample yields 15,000 to 20,000 distinct CDR3 sequences, approximately 31% seen once. Germline lookup yields CDR1 DFQATT and CDR2 SNEGSKA (reference sequence). The CDR3 is made up of 15 amino acids. The V and J ends lost 2 bases and 2 bases, in that order; junction bases with no gene match: 7. Specified treatment: roughly 11-day PBMC culture with coronavirus spike peptide pools or control peptides (ViraFEST assay). This clonotype has only a few counts. The target antigen is unknown.

V usage is TRBV20-1 and J usage is TRBJ2-5, with TRBD2 matching over 8 bases. The specimen sequenced was cultured CD4+ T cells from blood. This clonotype was sampled from a human donor with COVID-19. The CDR3 DNA sequence: TGCAGTGCTAGACAGTCAGCGGGGGCTCAAGAGACCCAGTACTTC. This gives the protein CSARQSAGAQETQYF.